A single sample gave rise to the 28 T cell receptor beta chains below, sequenced in a study of beta chain features in type 1 diabetes. Sequencing targeted expressed TCRB transcripts, as all isolated RNA had been reverse transcribed. Here immunoSEQ multiplex PCR was the method, and the copy in TCRdb shows in-frame clones only, minus some. The sample has about 360,000 clones, around 12% seen once; the top ten hold 0.015% to 0.02%. The sample was naive CD4+ T cells from blood. Receptors originate from a man in his late teens or twenties in good health.

This clone has just a few counts. This sequence joins TRBV4-3 and TRBJ2-6, with D hard to call. CDR3 size: 16 residues. Looked up from germline, CDR1 is LGHNA and CDR2 is YSLEER. With 0 bases removed from V and 4 bases from J, the gap between germline ends came to 10 bases. For the CDR3, the DNA is TGCGCCAGCAGCCAAGATTCCGTGGGCGGGGCCAACGTCCTGACTTTC. Residues: CASSQDSVGGANVLTF.

This clone was seen a handful of times. CDR3 coding DNA: TGTGCCAGCAGTCGGCAGGGCGAGCAGTACTTC. This gives the protein CASSRQGEQYF. This chain links TRBV28 with TRBJ2-7; D may be TRBD1 (5 bases). The ends were cut back, 5 bases at V and 6 bases at J, with 8 bases in the middle. The CDR3 runs to 11 residues. Germline V lookup: CDR1 MDHEN, CDR2 SYDVKM.

This clone was seen a few times. The chain recombines TRBV28 with TRBJ2-1; 10 bases fit TRBD2. The CDR3 extends over 15 amino acids. The germline V gene encodes CDR1 MDHEN and CDR2 SYDVKM. V lost 2 bases, J lost 8 bases, and 6 bases stayed unmatched. CDR3 amino acids: CASSLGAGGPYEQFF. For the CDR3, the DNA is TGTGCCAGCAGTTTAGGAGCGGGAGGGCCCTATGAGCAGTTCTTC.

This clone was counted only a few times. The chain couples TRBV4-2 to TRBJ1-5; TRBD1 matches 11 bases. Germline CDR1 is LGHNA and CDR2 is YNFKEQ. V dropped 5 bases and J dropped 5; count of bases not matched to a gene: 5. This CDR3 contains 15 residues. The DNA of the CDR3 is TGTGCCAGCAGCGGGGGACAGGGGGGTGATCAGCCCCAGCATTTT. Translated: CASSGGQGGDQPQHF.

The chain recombines TRBV5-6 with TRBJ2-7; 12 bases agree with TRBD1. The J segment lost 4 bases and the V segment lost 4 bases, leaving 12 bases of the junction unmatched. Germline V gene data show CDR1 as SGHDT and CDR2 as YYEEEE. The CDR3 loop spans 17 amino acids. CDR3 region: CASSPGTGGVGFYEQYF. The CDR3 nucleotides are TGTGCCAGCAGCCCCGGGACAGGGGGCGTGGGTTTTTACGAGCAGTACTTC.

This sequence joins TRBV10-3 and TRBJ2-7, with TRBD1 matching over 7 bases. The V gene end was trimmed by 10 bases and the J gene end by 1 base; junction bases not matched to a gene: 10. The germline gives CDR1 ENHRY, CDR2 SYGVKD. This CDR3 region has 14 residues. The CDR3 region is CATRDGTASYEQYF. Written as DNA, the CDR3 is TGTGCCACGAGAGACGGGACAGCGTCCTACGAGCAGTACTTC.

As regards this clone: One end of the junction fails to match germline, which may point to a read error. The CDR3 sequence: CASSRTGTDVF. In DNA, the CDR3 is TGTGCCAGCAGTCGGACCGGGACAGACGTCTTC. J is TRBJ2-7 and V is TRBV28, with 7 bases that match TRBD1. The CDR3 runs 11 residues. Per germline, CDR1 MDHEN and CDR2 SYDVKM.

This clone turned up a few times. The chain has TRBV6-5 and TRBJ2-7; TRBD1 aligns across 8 bases. The CDR3 is made up of 13 amino acids. V was pared by 4 bases and J by 4 bases, with 3 bases of the junction left unmatched. CDR1 MNHEY and CDR2 SVGAGI come from the germline V gene. The CDR3, as DNA: TGTGCCAGCAGTTCGGGACAGGATTACGAGCAGTACTTC. As protein: CASSSGQDYEQYF.

The sample holds a few counts of this clone. The chain links TRBV13 to TRBJ2-7; TRBD2 aligns across 13 bases. This CDR3 region has 15 residues. Germline lookup yields CDR1 PRHDT and CDR2 FYEKMQ (reference sequence). The ends lost 5 bases at V and 3 bases at J; junction bases unmatched: 4. The CDR3 DNA follows: TGTGCCAGCAGCGGAAGACTAGCGGGAGGCTACGAGCAGTACTTC. Its protein product is CASSGRLAGGYEQYF.

This clone came up a few times. V is TRBV7-2 and J is TRBJ2-3; D gene uncertain. Germline V gives CDR1 SGHTA, CDR2 FQGNSA. Between the trimmed V and J ends, which lost 4 bases and 3 bases, there was a span of 5 bases. This CDR3 is built from 12 residues. The CDR3 protein is CASSSNTDTQYF. CDR3 nucleotides: TGTGCCAGCAGCTCCAATACAGATACGCAGTATTTT. Looking up the rest from reference TRBV7-2 and TRBJ2-3 gives the full variable domain: GAGVSQSPSNKVTEKGKDVELRCDPISGHTALYWYRQSLGQGLEFLIYFQGNSAPDKSGLPSDRFSAERTGGSVSTLTIQRTQQEDSAVYLCASSSNTDTQYFGPGTRLTVL.

This clone was seen a few times. The chain is built from TRBV18 and TRBJ1-1; TRBD1 matches 9 bases. The ends lost 1 base at V and 4 bases at J; junction bases unmatched: 4. The CDR3 is made up of 15 amino acids. CDR1 KGHSH and CDR2 LQKENI come from the germline V gene. Here the CDR3 reads CASSPLDRGGTEAFF. DNA for the CDR3: TGTGCCAGCTCACCACTGGACAGGGGAGGCACTGAAGCTTTCTTT.

This clone has just a few counts. This chain uses TRBV14 with TRBJ2-5; tentatively, D is TRBD2 (5 bases). Germline assignment: CDR1 SGHDN and CDR2 FVKESK. With 0 bases removed from V and 5 bases from J, the gap between germline ends came to 10 bases. The CDR3 covers 14 residues. The CDR3 coding sequence is TGTGCCAGCAGCCAAGATCGGGGAAGGGAGACCCAGTACTTC. Translation gives CASSQDRGRETQYF.

This chain joins TRBV7-3 and TRBJ2-1, with D possibly being TRBD2 (7 bases). The CDR3 consists of 14 residues. CDR1 and CDR2 (germline): SGHTA, FQGTGA. V was cut by 5 bases and J by 6 bases, with 14 bases left in between. The CDR3 nucleotides are TGTGCCAGCAGCCGGGGGCGGGAGATCAATGAGCAGTTCTTC. It translates to CASSRGREINEQFF.

CDR3 protein: CASSLAQGGGQPQHF. CDR3 in DNA: TGTGCCAGCAGCTTAGCGCAAGGGGGCGGACAGCCCCAGCATTTT. The chain combines TRBV7-2 with TRBJ1-5; 7 positions agree with TRBD1. CDR3 length equals 15 residues. Germline V CDR1 and CDR2: SGHTA, FQGNSA. Unmatched junction bases numbered 6, after V lost 0 bases and J lost 7 bases.

The rearrangement links TRBV5-4 to TRBJ2-1; D possibly corresponds to TRBD1 (5 bases). This CDR3 spans 13 amino acids. Looked up from germline, CDR1 is SGHNT and CDR2 is YYREEE (reference sequence). The V end lost 4 bases, the J end lost 7 bases, and 12 bases lay between the germline ends. Here the CDR3 reads CASSLRGHNEQFF. The CDR3 DNA reads TGTGCCAGCAGCCTAAGGGGCCATAATGAGCAGTTCTTC.

This clone was seen repeatedly, ten times or more. The chain recombines TRBV30 with TRBJ2-5; D perhaps matches TRBD2 (5 bases). CDR1 GTSNPN and CDR2 SVGIG come from the germline V gene (reference sequence). V dropped 4 bases and J dropped 5 bases, with 11 bases sitting between them. The CDR3 sequence is 12 residues long. The CDR3 DNA reads as TGTGCCTGGAACGGGGTTGGGGAGACCCAGTACTTC. It is translated as CAWNGVGETQYF.

This clone appeared a few times. The chain uses TRBV30 and TRBJ1-5; the D gene is possibly TRBD1 (5 bases). The V gene lost 2 bases and the J gene lost 2 bases, with 7 bases spanning the gap. In germline, CDR1 is GTSNPN, CDR2 SVGIG (reference sequence). The CDR3 is 13 residues long. Written as DNA, the CDR3 is TGTGCCTGGAGTACACAGGGCAATCAGCCCCAGCATTTT. Amino acids: CAWSTQGNQPQHF.

The rearrangement links TRBV6-6 to TRBJ2-1; possible D gene TRBD2, 6 bases. Germline V gives CDR1 MNHNY, CDR2 SVGAGI (reference sequence). The CDR3 runs to 14 residues. V gave up 7 bases and J gave up 1 base, with 11 bases separating them. CDR3 bases: TGTGCCAGCAAGGAGGGCGGGTCCTACAATGAGCAGTTCTTC. This gives the protein CASKEGGSYNEQFF.

This clone has a handful of counts. The chain is built from TRBV5-1 and TRBJ1-4; 8 bases line up with TRBD1. V was clipped by 0 bases and J by 12 bases; unmatched bases: 7. CDR3 length: 14 residues. Germline CDR1 is SGHRS and CDR2 is YFSETQ. In nucleotides, the CDR3 is TGCGCCAGCAGCTTGGGACAGGGGAGCGTGGAACTGTTTTTT. This encodes CASSLGQGSVELFF.

V usage is TRBV28 and J usage is TRBJ2-7, with D maybe TRBD1 (6 bases). This CDR3 contains 19 residues. Germline V CDR1 and CDR2: MDHEN, SYDVKM. Trimming left V 4 bases short and J 2 bases short, with 27 bases between. For the CDR3, the DNA is TGTGCCAGCAGTTCGGGCGGCGGCAGGGGCGTAATTGTACCCTACGAGCAGTACTTC. This gives the protein CASSSGGGRGVIVPYEQYF.

The CDR3 region has the DNA TGCGCCAGCAGCCAAGATTTACGGCAGGGCTTTGAGACCCAGTACTTC. It specifies CASSQDLRQGFETQYF. This chain joins TRBV4-3 and TRBJ2-5, with D perhaps TRBD1 (5 bases). Looked up from germline, CDR1 is LGHNA and CDR2 is YSLEER. Deletions cut 0 bases from V and 5 bases from J, with 16 bases between. The CDR3 length is 16 residues.

This clone was observed at least ten times. This chain connects TRBV29-1 to TRBJ2-2; perhaps TRBD2 as D (5 bases). Trimming stripped 7 bases from V and 4 bases from J, with 13 bases between. This CDR3 comprises 13 residues. Germline assignment: CDR1 SQVTM and CDR2 ANQGSEA. The CDR3 DNA reads as TGCAGCGCCGACCAAGGAGGCACCGGGGAGCTGTTTTTT. It specifies CSADQGGTGELFF.

The chain uses TRBV6-6 and TRBJ1-2, with 7 positions matching TRBD1. The V segment lost 7 bases and the J segment 6 bases; nucleotides outside the gene matches: 8. This CDR3 comprises 13 residues. Germline assignment: CDR1 MNHNY and CDR2 SVGAGI (reference sequence). CDR3 sequence (DNA): TGTGCCAGCAAGGGGGCGGGGTGGGATGGCTACACCTTC. It yields the protein CASKGAGWDGYTF.

V usage is TRBV5-4 and J usage is TRBJ2-5; TRBD2 aligns across 7 bases. Germline values: CDR1 SGHNT, CDR2 YYREEE (reference sequence). Trimming removed 4 bases from V and 3 bases from J; junction bases left unmatched: 12. The CDR3 is 16 residues long. The CDR3 DNA sequence: TGTGCCAGCAGCCCACCGATGCCCCTAGCGGAAGAGACCCAGTACTTC. It is translated as CASSPPMPLAEETQYF. Supplemented by reference TRBV5-4 and TRBJ2-5, the full variable domain reads ETGVTQSPTHLIKTRGQQVTLRCSSQSGHNTVSWYQQALGQGPQFIFQYYREEENGRGNFPPRFSGLQFPNYSSELNVNALELDDSALYLCASSPPMPLAEETQYFGPGTRLLVL.

This chain links TRBV7-8 with TRBJ2-5, with 12 bases fitting TRBD2. From germline, CDR1 is SGHVS and CDR2 FQNEAQ. V trimming: 1 base; J trimming: 1 base; junction bases outside the gene matches: 4. The CDR3 totals 17 residues. CDR3 amino acids: CASSLGLTSGGQETQYF. The DNA of the CDR3 is TGTGCCAGCAGCTTAGGGTTGACTAGCGGGGGCCAAGAGACCCAGTACTTC.

This clone was seen only a few times. The chain has TRBV11-3 and TRBJ2-5; possibly TRBD1 for D (6 bases). Germline V gives CDR1 SGHNT, CDR2 YENEEA. CDR3 size: 14 residues. Trimming removed 5 bases at V and 3 bases at J, with 13 bases between. The CDR3 region is CASSPGAREETQYF. The CDR3 DNA reads as TGTGCCAGCAGCCCAGGGGCGCGTGAAGAGACCCAGTACTTC.

This clone was counted between two and nine times. The genes are TRBV5-1 and TRBJ2-3; no firm D call. V gave up 0 bases and J gave up 2 bases, with 10 bases separating them. CDR1 SGHRS and CDR2 YFSETQ come from the germline V gene. The CDR3 consists of 15 residues. The CDR3 here is CASSLDSKLTDTQYF. The CDR3 DNA reads as TGCGCCAGCAGCTTGGACAGCAAGCTCACAGATACGCAGTATTTT.

This chain connects TRBV30 to TRBJ1-2; D gene ambiguous. The CDR3 spans 13 residues. Germline loops: CDR1 GTSNPN, CDR2 SVGIG (reference sequence). Trimming shortened V by 0 bases and J by 4 bases, and 9 bases separated the two germline ends. The CDR3 coding sequence is TGTGCCTGGAGTGTAACGGGTCCCTATGGCTACACCTTC. Encoded protein: CAWSVTGPYGYTF.